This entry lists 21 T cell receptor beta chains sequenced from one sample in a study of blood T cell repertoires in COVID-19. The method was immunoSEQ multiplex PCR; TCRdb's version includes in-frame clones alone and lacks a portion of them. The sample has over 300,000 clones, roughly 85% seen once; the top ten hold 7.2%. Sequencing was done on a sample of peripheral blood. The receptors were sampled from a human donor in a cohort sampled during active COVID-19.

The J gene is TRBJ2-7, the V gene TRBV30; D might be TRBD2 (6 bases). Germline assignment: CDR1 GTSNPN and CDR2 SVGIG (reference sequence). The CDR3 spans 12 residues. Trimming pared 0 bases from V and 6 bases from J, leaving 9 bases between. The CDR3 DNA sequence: TGTGCCTGGAGTGTAATCGGGGGCGAGCAGTACTTC. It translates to CAWSVIGGEQYF.

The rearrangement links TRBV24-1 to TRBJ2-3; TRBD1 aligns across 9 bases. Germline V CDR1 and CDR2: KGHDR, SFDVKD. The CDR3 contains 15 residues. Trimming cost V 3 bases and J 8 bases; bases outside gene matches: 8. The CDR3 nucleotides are TGTGCCACCAGTGATGTTACAGGGGGCTTAACTACGCAGTATTTT. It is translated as CATSDVTGGLTTQYF.

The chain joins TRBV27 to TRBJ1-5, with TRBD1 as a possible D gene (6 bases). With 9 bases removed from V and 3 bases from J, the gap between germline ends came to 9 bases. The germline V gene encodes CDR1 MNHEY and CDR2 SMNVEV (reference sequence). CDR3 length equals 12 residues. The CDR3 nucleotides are TGTGCCAGTGGACAGCTCAATCAGCCCCAGCATTTT. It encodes CASGQLNQPQHF.

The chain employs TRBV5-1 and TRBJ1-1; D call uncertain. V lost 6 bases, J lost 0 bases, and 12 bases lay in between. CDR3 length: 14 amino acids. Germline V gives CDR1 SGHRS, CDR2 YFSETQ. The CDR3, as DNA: TGCGCCAGCAAAACAAATACAGTGAACACTGAAGCTTTCTTT. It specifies CASKTNTVNTEAFF.

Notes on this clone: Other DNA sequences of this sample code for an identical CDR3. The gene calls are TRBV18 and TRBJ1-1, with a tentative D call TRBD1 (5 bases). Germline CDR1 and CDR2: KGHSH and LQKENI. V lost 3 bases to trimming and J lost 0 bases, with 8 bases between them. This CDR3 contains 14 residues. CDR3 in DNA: TGTGCCAGCTCACCCGGACAAGTGAACACTGAAGCTTTCTTT. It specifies CASSPGQVNTEAFF.

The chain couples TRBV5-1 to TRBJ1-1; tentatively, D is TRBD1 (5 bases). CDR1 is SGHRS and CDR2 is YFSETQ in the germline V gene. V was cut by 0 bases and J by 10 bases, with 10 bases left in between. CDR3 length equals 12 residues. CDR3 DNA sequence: TGCGCCAGCAGCTTGGGCAGGGAGGGAGCTTTCTTT. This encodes CASSLGREGAFF.

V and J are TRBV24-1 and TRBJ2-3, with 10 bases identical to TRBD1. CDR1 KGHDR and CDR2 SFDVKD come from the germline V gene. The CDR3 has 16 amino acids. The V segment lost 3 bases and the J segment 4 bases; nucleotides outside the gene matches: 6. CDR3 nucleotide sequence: TGTGCCACCAGTGATCCGGGACAGGGGAGGGCAGATACGCAGTATTTT. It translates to CATSDPGQGRADTQYF.

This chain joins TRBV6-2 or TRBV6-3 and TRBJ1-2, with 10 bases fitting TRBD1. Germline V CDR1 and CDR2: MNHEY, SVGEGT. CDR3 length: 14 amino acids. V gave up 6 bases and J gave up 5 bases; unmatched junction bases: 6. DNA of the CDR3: TGTGCCAGCAGCGGGACAGGGGAAGGATATGGCTACACCTTC. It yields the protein CASSGTGEGYGYTF.

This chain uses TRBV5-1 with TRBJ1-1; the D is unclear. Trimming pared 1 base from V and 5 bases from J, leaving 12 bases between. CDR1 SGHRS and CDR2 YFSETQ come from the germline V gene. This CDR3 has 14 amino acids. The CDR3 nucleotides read TGCGCCAGCAGCTTGACAGTCATAGTTACTGAAGCTTTCTTT. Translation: CASSLTVIVTEAFF.

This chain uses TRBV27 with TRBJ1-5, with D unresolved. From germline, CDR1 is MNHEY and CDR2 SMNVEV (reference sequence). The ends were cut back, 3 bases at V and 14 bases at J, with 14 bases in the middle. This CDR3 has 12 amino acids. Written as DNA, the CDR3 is TGTGCCAGCAGTTTCGACGGACTCACAAAGCATTTT. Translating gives CASSFDGLTKHF.

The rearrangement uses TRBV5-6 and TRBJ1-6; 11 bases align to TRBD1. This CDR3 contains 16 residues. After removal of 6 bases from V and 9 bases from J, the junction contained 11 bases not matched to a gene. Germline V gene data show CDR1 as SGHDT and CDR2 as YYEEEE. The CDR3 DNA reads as TGTGCCAGCACCCGGAACAGGGGACAGGGGGGTTCACCCCTCCACTTT. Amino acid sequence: CASTRNRGQGGSPLHF.

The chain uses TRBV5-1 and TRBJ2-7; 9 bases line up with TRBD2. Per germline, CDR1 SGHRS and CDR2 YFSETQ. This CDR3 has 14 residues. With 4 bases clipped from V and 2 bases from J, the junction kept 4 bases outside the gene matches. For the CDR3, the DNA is TGCGCCAGCAGCCGACTAGCGGAGACCTACGAGCAGTACTTC. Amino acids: CASSRLAETYEQYF. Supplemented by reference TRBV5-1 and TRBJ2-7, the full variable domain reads KAGVTQTPRYLIKTRGQQVTLSCSPISGHRSVSWYQQTPGQGLQFLFEYFSETQRNKGNFPGRFSGRQFSNSRSEMNVSTLELGDSALYLCASSRLAETYEQYFGPGTRLTVT.

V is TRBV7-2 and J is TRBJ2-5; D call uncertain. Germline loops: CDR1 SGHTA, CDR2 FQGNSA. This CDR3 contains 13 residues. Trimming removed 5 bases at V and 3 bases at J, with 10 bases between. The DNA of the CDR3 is TGTGCCAGCAGCGACCAGGCTAAAGAGACCCAGTACTTC. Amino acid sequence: CASSDQAKETQYF. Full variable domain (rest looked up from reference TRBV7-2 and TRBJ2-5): GAGVSQSPSNKVTEKGKDVELRCDPISGHTALYWYRQSLGQGLEFLIYFQGNSAPDKSGLPSDRFSAERTGGSVSTLTIQRTQQEDSAVYLCASSDQAKETQYFGPGTRLLVL.

The CDR3 loop reads CSASPGQGYGYTF. CDR3 nucleotide sequence: TGCAGTGCTAGTCCGGGACAGGGTTATGGCTACACCTTC. The rearrangement joins TRBV20-1 to TRBJ1-2; 9 bases are a match to TRBD1. Trimming at V came to 3 bases and at J to 5 bases, leaving 4 bases not matched to a gene. Germline V lookup: CDR1 DFQATT, CDR2 SNEGSKA (reference sequence). This CDR3 region has 13 residues.

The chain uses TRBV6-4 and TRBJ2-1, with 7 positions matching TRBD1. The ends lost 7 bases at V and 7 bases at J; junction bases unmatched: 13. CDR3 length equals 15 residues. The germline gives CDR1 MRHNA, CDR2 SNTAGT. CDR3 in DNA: TGTGCCAGCACCATTACAGGGGATTCGCGAAATGAGCAGTTCTTC. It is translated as CASTITGDSRNEQFF.

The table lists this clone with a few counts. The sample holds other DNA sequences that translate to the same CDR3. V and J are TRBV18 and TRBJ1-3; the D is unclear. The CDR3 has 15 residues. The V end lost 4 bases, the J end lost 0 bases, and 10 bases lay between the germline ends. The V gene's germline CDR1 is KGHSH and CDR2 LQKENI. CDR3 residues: CASSRTEDSGNTIYF. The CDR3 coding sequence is TGTGCCAGCTCACGAACAGAAGACTCTGGAAACACCATATATTTT.

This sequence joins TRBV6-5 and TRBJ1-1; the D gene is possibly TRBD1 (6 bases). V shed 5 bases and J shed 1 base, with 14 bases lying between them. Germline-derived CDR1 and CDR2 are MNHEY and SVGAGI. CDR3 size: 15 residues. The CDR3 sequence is CASSRGQSTNTEAFF. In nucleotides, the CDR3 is TGTGCCAGCAGTCGCGGACAGTCCACGAACACTGAAGCTTTCTTT.

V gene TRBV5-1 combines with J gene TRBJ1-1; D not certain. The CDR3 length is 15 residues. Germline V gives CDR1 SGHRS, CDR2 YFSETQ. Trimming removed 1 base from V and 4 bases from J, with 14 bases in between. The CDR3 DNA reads TGCGCCAGCAGCTTGTCCGGGGAAAGCGTCACTGAAGCTTTCTTT. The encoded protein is CASSLSGESVTEAFF.

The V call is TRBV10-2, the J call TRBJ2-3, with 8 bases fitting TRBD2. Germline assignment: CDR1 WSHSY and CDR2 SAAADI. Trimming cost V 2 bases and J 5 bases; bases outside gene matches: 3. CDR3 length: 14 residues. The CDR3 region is CASSETSGRDTQYF. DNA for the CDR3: TGCGCCAGCAGTGAGACTAGCGGCAGAGATACGCAGTATTTT.

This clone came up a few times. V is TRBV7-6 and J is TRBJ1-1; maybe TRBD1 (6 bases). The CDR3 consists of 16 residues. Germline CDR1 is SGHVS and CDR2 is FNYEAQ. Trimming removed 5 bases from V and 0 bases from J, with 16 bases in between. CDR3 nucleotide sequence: TGTGCCAGCAGCCCCACCGCCAGGGGTTTGAACACTGAAGCTTTCTTT. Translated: CASSPTARGLNTEAFF.

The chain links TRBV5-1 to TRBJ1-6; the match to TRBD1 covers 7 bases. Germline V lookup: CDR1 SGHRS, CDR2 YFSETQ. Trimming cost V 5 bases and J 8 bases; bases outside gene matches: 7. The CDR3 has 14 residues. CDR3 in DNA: TGCGCCAGCAGTGAAGAACAGGGGTATTCACCCCTCCACTTT. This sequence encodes CASSEEQGYSPLHF.